Shown below are 31 T cell receptor beta chains from a single sample sequenced in a study of cytomegalovirus exposure and HLA in healthy donors. Use of 60 Vbeta and 13 Jbeta primers characterized the PCR. TCRdb's copy holds only in-frame clones and misses some; the assay was immunoSEQ multiplex PCR. The data contain around 170,000 clones, 65% to 85% of them singletons. Input material: PBMCs. These receptors came from a man aged 50 to 60 in good health and CMV-seropositive.

This sequence joins TRBV5-1 and TRBJ2-5; 9 positions match TRBD1. Germline trimming cut 5 bases from V and 4 bases from J; bases unmatched to any gene: 9. The V gene's germline CDR1 is SGHRS and CDR2 YFSETQ. This CDR3 has 15 amino acids. DNA of the CDR3: TGCGCCAGCAGGGACCTACAGGGGGCAGGAGAGACCCAGTACTTC. It codes for CASRDLQGAGETQYF. Using reference TRBV5-1 and TRBJ2-5 for the parts outside the CDR3, the full variable domain is KAGVTQTPRYLIKTRGQQVTLSCSPISGHRSVSWYQQTPGQGLQFLFEYFSETQRNKGNFPGRFSGRQFSNSRSEMNVSTLELGDSALYLCASRDLQGAGETQYFGPGTRLLVL.

V gene TRBV29-1 combines with J gene TRBJ2-5; the match to TRBD1 covers 8 bases. The germline CDR1 and CDR2 sequences are SQVTM and ANQGSEA. V shed 3 bases and J 3 bases; nucleotides not matched to a gene: 6. There are 14 residues in the CDR3. CDR3 amino acids: CSVDGQGAEETQYF. In DNA form, the CDR3 reads TGCAGCGTTGATGGGCAGGGGGCCGAAGAGACCCAGTACTTC. The whole variable domain, filled in from reference TRBV29-1 and TRBJ2-5, reads SAVISQKPSRDICQRGTSLTIQCQVDSQVTMMFWYRQQPGQSLTLIATANQGSEATYESGFVIDKFPISRPNLTFSTLTVSNMSPEDSSIYLCSVDGQGAEETQYFGPGTRLLVL.

The chain carries TRBV9 and TRBJ2-5, with 7 positions matching TRBD1. The germline CDR1 and CDR2 sequences are SGDLS and YYNGEE. The CDR3 runs 13 residues. V was pared by 4 bases and J by 3 bases, with 3 bases of the junction left unmatched. CDR3 amino acids: CASSSDREETQYF. The CDR3 nucleotides are TGTGCCAGCAGCTCCGACAGGGAAGAGACCCAGTACTTC.

This chain joins TRBV7-6 and TRBJ1-1; a possible D gene is TRBD1 (5 bases). The V end was cut by 7 bases, the J end by 0 bases, with 18 bases between. The CDR3 is 16 residues long. Germline V gene data show CDR1 as SGHVS and CDR2 as FNYEAQ. CDR3 region: CASTKLGGNMNTEAFF. The CDR3 DNA sequence: TGTGCCAGCACCAAATTGGGGGGGAACATGAACACTGAAGCTTTCTTT. The entire variable domain, with the rest obtained from reference TRBV7-6 and TRBJ1-1, is as follows: GAGVSQSPRYKVTKRGQDVALRCDPISGHVSLYWYRQALGQGPEFLTYFNYEAQQDKSGLPNDRFSAERPEGSISTLTIQRTEQRDSAMYRCASTKLGGNMNTEAFFGQGTRLTVV.

J is TRBJ1-3 and V is TRBV30; D possibly corresponds to TRBD1 (6 bases). The V and J ends lost 5 bases and 2 bases respectively, with 10 bases between them. The CDR3 consists of 13 residues. The V gene's germline CDR1 is GTSNPN and CDR2 SVGIG (reference sequence). The CDR3 bases are TGTGCCTGGTCGACAGGCACTGGAAACACCATATATTTT. Translation: CAWSTGTGNTIYF.

This chain joins TRBV18 and TRBJ2-3; unclear D gene. V lost 0 bases to trimming and J lost 0 bases, with 7 bases between them. The CDR3 runs 15 residues. CDR1 KGHSH and CDR2 LQKENI come from the germline V gene. CDR3 amino acids: CASSPPGYSTDTQYF. The CDR3, as DNA: TGTGCCAGCTCACCACCGGGCTATAGCACAGATACGCAGTATTTT.

This chain links TRBV21-1 with TRBJ1-5; no DNA check was done on the table's D call, TRBD1. TRBV21-1 is described as a pseudogene. The CDR3 is 16 amino acids. CDR3 loop: CASSKDALQGDQPQHF. Written as DNA, the CDR3 is TGTGCCAGCAGCAAAGACGCATTACAGGGCGATCAGCCCCAGCATTTT.

The DNA for the CDR3 is TGTGCCAGCAGCTTTTATCAGGGGGCGCGTGGACAGCCCCAGCATTTT. Its protein is CASSFYQGARGQPQHF. The rearrangement links TRBV7-8 to TRBJ1-5; 8 nucleotides match TRBD1. CDR1 SGHVS and CDR2 FQNEAQ come from the germline V gene. Germline trimming cut 3 bases from V and 7 bases from J; bases unmatched to any gene: 11. The CDR3 contains 16 residues. Using reference TRBV7-8 and TRBJ1-5 for the parts outside the CDR3, the full variable domain is GAGVSQSPRYKVAKRGQDVALRCDPISGHVSLFWYQQALGQGPEFLTYFQNEAQLDKSGLPSDRFFAERPEGSVSTLKIQRTQQEDSAVYLCASSFYQGARGQPQHFGDGTRLSIL.

This clone appeared a few times. This rearrangement joins TRBV9 to TRBJ2-3; D gene ambiguous. CDR3 length: 15 residues. Germline assignment: CDR1 SGDLS and CDR2 YYNGEE. Trimming cost V 0 bases and J 2 bases, with 10 bases left between them. The CDR3 sequence is CASSVELLHTDTQYF. CDR3 coding DNA: TGTGCCAGCAGCGTAGAACTACTCCACACAGATACGCAGTATTTT.

The chain links TRBV5-5 to TRBJ2-1, with TRBD2 matching 9 bases. V was clipped by 4 bases and J by 4 bases; unmatched bases: 6. Germline loops: CDR1 SGHKS, CDR2 YYEKEE (reference sequence). This CDR3 is built from 15 residues. The CDR3 loop is CASSLPSGAYNEQFF. The CDR3 DNA reads as TGTGCCAGCAGCCTACCTAGCGGGGCTTACAATGAGCAGTTCTTC.

J is TRBJ2-3 and V is TRBV7-2; TRBD1 is a possible D gene (5 bases). Germline loops: CDR1 SGHTA, CDR2 FQGNSA. The V and J ends lost 5 bases and 5 bases respectively, with 17 bases between them. The CDR3 is 15 amino acids. In DNA, the CDR3 is TGTGCCAGCAGCCTGCAGGGATCCCGAGGAGATACGCAGTATTTT. Its protein product is CASSLQGSRGDTQYF.

This chain joins TRBV6-6 and TRBJ2-7; 7 positions agree with TRBD2. Germline V gene data show CDR1 as MNHNY and CDR2 as SVGAGI (reference sequence). This CDR3 comprises 13 residues. The ends lost 4 bases at V and 6 bases at J; junction bases unmatched: 6. The CDR3 region is CASSFSTSSEQYF. The DNA of the CDR3 is TGTGCCAGCAGTTTTTCGACTAGCAGCGAGCAGTACTTC.

In DNA, the CDR3 is TGTGCCAGCAGCTTTGTTCGGGGGGGTCGGGATACGCAGTATTTT. Its protein product is CASSFVRGGRDTQYF. The genes are TRBV11-2 and TRBJ2-3; 8 bases align to TRBD2. This CDR3 comprises 15 residues. Germline V gene sequence: CDR1 SGHAT, CDR2 FQNNGV. The ends lost 3 bases at V and 6 bases at J; junction bases unmatched: 8.

This rearrangement joins TRBV6-1 to TRBJ1-3, with a tentative D call TRBD1 (6 bases). This CDR3 has 14 amino acids. Germline loops: CDR1 MNHNS, CDR2 SASEGT. V lost 7 bases and J lost 8, with 18 bases in between. The CDR3 nucleotides are TGTGCCAGCACCCGGGGGGCTGCGGGAGACACCATATATTTT. Translated, it gives CASTRGAAGDTIYF.

The rearrangement uses TRBV5-4 and TRBJ1-2, with 8 bases identical to TRBD1. Germline CDR1 and CDR2: SGHNT and YYREEE (reference sequence). CDR3 length equals 16 residues. Trimming cost V 4 bases and J 4 bases; bases outside gene matches: 12. The chain's CDR3 is CASSPGQGRPFYGYTF. The CDR3 coding sequence is TGTGCCAGCAGCCCTGGACAGGGCCGCCCTTTCTATGGCTACACCTTC.

This chain connects TRBV7-2 to TRBJ2-3, with D possibly TRBD2 on 5 matching bases. Trimming took off 3 bases at V and 0 bases at J, with 10 bases between the two ends. Per the germline V gene, CDR1 is SGHTA and CDR2 is FQGNSA. The CDR3 is made up of 15 amino acids. The CDR3, as DNA: TGTGCCAGCAGCTTTTACTCGGGAAGCACAGATACGCAGTATTTT. Its protein product is CASSFYSGSTDTQYF.

The chain recombines TRBV5-6 with TRBJ1-5, with a possible D match to TRBD1 (5 bases). Trimming took 1 base from V and 4 from J, leaving 6 bases between them. The CDR3 runs to 13 residues. Germline V lookup: CDR1 SGHDT, CDR2 YYEEEE. For the CDR3, the DNA is TGTGCCAGCAGCTTGAACAGGAATCAGCCCCAGCATTTT. It yields the protein CASSLNRNQPQHF.

V usage is TRBV6-6 and J usage is TRBJ1-1, with D perhaps TRBD1 (6 bases). This CDR3 region has 14 residues. Germline-derived CDR1 and CDR2 are MNHNY and SVGAGI (reference sequence). The V gene lost 0 bases and the J gene lost 5 bases, with 10 bases spanning the gap. The CDR3 protein is CASSYSGQRTEAFF. CDR3 in DNA: TGTGCCAGCAGTTACTCGGGACAACGGACTGAAGCTTTCTTT.

The J gene is TRBJ2-1, the V gene TRBV28; TRBD2 matches at 10 bases. The CDR3 runs 17 residues. The V segment lost 7 bases and the J segment 4 bases; nucleotides outside the gene matches: 13. Germline CDR1 is MDHEN and CDR2 is SYDVKM. For the CDR3, the DNA is TGTGCCAGCACTACTACTCAATTACTAGCGGGGTACAATGAGCAGTTCTTC. Amino acid sequence: CASTTTQLLAGYNEQFF.

The CDR3 sequence: CAWTFRGSYEQYF. CDR3 nucleotide sequence: TGTGCCTGGACCTTTAGGGGCTCCTACGAGCAGTACTTC. This chain uses TRBV30 with TRBJ2-7; D might be TRBD1 (5 bases). Germline-derived CDR1 and CDR2 are GTSNPN and SVGIG (reference sequence). The length of the CDR3 is 13 residues. Trimming took 4 bases from V and 0 from J, leaving 10 bases between them.

The chain joins TRBV4-3 to TRBJ2-1; 9 nucleotides line up with TRBD2. V dropped 3 bases and J dropped 11; count of bases not matched to a gene: 23. The CDR3 is made up of 19 amino acids. The germline CDR1 and CDR2 sequences are LGHNA and YSLEER. In DNA, the CDR3 is TGCGCCAGCAGCCAGCGCGGGGCGGCGGGAGGGCCTTCAGGTGCCAAGCAGTTCTTC. This encodes CASSQRGAAGGPSGAKQFF.

V is TRBV6-5 and J is TRBJ2-1; D unclear. Germline-derived CDR1 and CDR2 are MNHEY and SVGAGI. This CDR3 comprises 14 residues. Trimming took 0 bases from V and 3 from J, leaving 6 bases between them. The CDR3 DNA is TGTGCCAGCAGTTACTCGGGCCACTACAATGAGCAGTTCTTC. It specifies CASSYSGHYNEQFF.

CDR3 in amino acids: CASRISRYNEQFF. In DNA form, the CDR3 reads TGTGCCAGCCGGATTAGCCGATACAATGAGCAGTTCTTC. The V gene is TRBV2, the J gene TRBJ2-1; the D is unclear. V was pared by 8 bases and J by 4 bases, with 12 bases between. CDR1 and CDR2 from the germline V gene are SNHLY and FYNNEI. CDR3 length: 13 amino acids.

The chain has TRBV9 and TRBJ2-3; 7 bases agree with TRBD2. Per germline, CDR1 SGDLS and CDR2 YYNGEE. The trim removed 4 bases at V and 0 bases at J, leaving 11 bases unmatched. This CDR3 contains 17 residues. The chain's CDR3 is CASSPLEGGGSTDTQYF. CDR3 in DNA: TGTGCCAGCAGCCCCCTAGAGGGCGGGGGAAGCACAGATACGCAGTATTTT.

The V and J genes are TRBV27 and TRBJ2-3, with 9 bases identical to TRBD1. Per the germline V gene, CDR1 is MNHEY and CDR2 is SMNVEV (reference sequence). Trimming cost V 4 bases and J 5 bases; bases outside gene matches: 7. The CDR3 is 15 amino acids. As DNA, the CDR3 is TGTGCCAGCAGTTCGTTGGGACAGGGCTTAGATACGCAGTATTTT. Residues: CASSSLGQGLDTQYF.

J is TRBJ2-1 and V is TRBV18, with 7 bases fitting TRBD2. V trimming: 6 bases; J trimming: 4 bases; junction bases outside the gene matches: 9. This CDR3 region has 15 residues. The germline V gene encodes CDR1 KGHSH and CDR2 LQKENI. CDR3 loop: CASSPVSGVYNEQFF. The CDR3, as DNA: TGTGCCAGCTCCCCGGTGAGCGGGGTTTACAATGAGCAGTTCTTC.

CDR3 coding DNA: TGTGCCAGCAACCCCGCCGGTCCCCTCTCCTACGAGCAGTACTTC. This encodes CASNPAGPLSYEQYF. This sequence joins TRBV6-6 and TRBJ2-7, with unresolved D. Germline V gene sequence: CDR1 MNHNY, CDR2 SVGAGI (reference sequence). Trimming shortened V by 7 bases and J by 0 bases, and 16 bases separated the two germline ends. The CDR3 runs to 15 residues.

V is TRBV6-5 and J is TRBJ2-7; perhaps TRBD1 as D (5 bases). CDR3 size: 13 residues. Trimming took 6 bases from V and 2 from J, leaving 11 bases between them. Germline-derived CDR1 and CDR2 are MNHEY and SVGAGI. This CDR3 is CASRRGPAYEQYF. The CDR3 bases are TGTGCCAGCAGAAGGGGCCCTGCCTACGAGCAGTACTTC.

The chain uses TRBV27 and TRBJ2-7; the match to TRBD2 covers 8 bases. The CDR3 covers 16 residues. Trimming took 1 base from V and 2 from J; bases not matched to a gene: 7. The V gene's germline CDR1 is MNHEY and CDR2 SMNVEV (reference sequence). The CDR3 loop reads CASSLFVAGTAYEQYF. CDR3 coding DNA: TGTGCCAGCAGTTTATTCGTAGCGGGGACGGCCTACGAGCAGTACTTC.

This chain connects TRBV30 to TRBJ1-5, with a weak D call TRBD1 (5 bases). Germline V gives CDR1 GTSNPN, CDR2 SVGIG (reference sequence). V was clipped by 4 bases and J by 3 bases, with 13 bases between them. The length of the CDR3 is 14 residues. CDR3 region: CAWKRAGVNQPQHF. CDR3 nucleotides: TGTGCCTGGAAACGGGCGGGGGTCAATCAGCCCCAGCATTTT.

Turning to this clone: Sequence at one end of the junction differs from germline and may be a read error. The V gene is TRBV7-7, the J gene TRBJ2-5, with D possibly matching TRBD2 (5 bases). The CDR3 length is 13 residues. The V gene's germline CDR1 is SSHAT and CDR2 FNYEAQ (reference sequence). The CDR3 nucleotides are TGTGCTAGCAGCACCAGCCCGGGGGAGACCCAGTACTTC. Encoded protein: CASSTSPGETQYF.